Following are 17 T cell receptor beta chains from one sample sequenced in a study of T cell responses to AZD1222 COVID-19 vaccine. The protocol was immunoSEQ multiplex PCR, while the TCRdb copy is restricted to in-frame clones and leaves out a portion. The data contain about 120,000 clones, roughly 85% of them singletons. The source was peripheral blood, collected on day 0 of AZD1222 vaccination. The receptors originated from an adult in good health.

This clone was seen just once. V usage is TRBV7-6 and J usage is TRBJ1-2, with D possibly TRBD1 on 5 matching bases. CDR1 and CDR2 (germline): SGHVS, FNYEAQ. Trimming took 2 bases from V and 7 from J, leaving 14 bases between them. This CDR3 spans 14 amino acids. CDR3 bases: TGTGCCAGCAGCTTAATGGGGCCTGAAAGTGGCTACACCTTC. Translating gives CASSLMGPESGYTF.

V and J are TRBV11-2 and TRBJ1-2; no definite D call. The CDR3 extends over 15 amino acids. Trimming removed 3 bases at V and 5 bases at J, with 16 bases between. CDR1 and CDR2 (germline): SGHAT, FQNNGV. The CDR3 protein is CASSFSPTPSYGYTF. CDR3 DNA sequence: TGTGCCAGCAGCTTCTCGCCCACCCCAAGTTATGGCTACACCTTC.

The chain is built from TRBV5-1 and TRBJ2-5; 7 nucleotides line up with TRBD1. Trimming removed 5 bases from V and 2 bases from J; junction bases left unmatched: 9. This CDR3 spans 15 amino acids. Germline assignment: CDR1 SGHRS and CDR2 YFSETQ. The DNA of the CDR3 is TGCGCCAGCAGGACACCCTACAGGGGACAAGAGACCCAGTACTTC. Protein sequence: CASRTPYRGQETQYF.

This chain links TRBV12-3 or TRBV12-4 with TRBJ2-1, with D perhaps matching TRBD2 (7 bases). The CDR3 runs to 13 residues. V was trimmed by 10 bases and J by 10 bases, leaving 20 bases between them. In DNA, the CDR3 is TGTGCCATCGAAAAGGGGGGGCGCGGAGAGCAGTTCTTC. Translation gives CAIEKGGRGEQFF.

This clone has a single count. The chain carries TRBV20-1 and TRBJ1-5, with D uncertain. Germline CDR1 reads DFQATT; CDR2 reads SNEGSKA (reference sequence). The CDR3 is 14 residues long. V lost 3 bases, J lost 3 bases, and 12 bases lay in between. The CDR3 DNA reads TGCAGTGCTAGTGGACCGGGGTTCAATCAGCCCCAGCATTTT. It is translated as CSASGPGFNQPQHF.

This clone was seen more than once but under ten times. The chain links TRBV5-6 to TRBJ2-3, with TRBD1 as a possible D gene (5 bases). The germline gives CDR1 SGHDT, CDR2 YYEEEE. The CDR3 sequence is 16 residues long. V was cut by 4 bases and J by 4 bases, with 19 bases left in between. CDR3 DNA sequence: TGTGCCAGCAGCGCCTCTTGGGCGGTGGGGCCAGATACGCAGTATTTT. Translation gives CASSASWAVGPDTQYF.

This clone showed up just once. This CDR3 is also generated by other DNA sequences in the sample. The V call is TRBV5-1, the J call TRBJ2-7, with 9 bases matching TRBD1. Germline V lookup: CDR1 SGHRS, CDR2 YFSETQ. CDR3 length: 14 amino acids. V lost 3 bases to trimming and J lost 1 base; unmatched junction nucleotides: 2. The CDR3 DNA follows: TGCGCCAGCAGCTCCGGACAGGGGTCCTACGAGCAGTACTTC. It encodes CASSSGQGSYEQYF.

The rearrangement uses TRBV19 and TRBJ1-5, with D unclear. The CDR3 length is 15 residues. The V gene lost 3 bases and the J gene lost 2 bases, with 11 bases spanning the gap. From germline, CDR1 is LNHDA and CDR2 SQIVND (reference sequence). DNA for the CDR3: TGTGCCAGTAGTATCTTTAAGGGAGGCAATCAGCCCCAGCATTTT. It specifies CASSIFKGGNQPQHF.

For the CDR3, the DNA is TGTGCCAGCAGTTTATCGGGGACAGGGGGCGACGAGCAGTACTTC. This sequence encodes CASSLSGTGGDEQYF. The V and J genes are TRBV27 and TRBJ2-7, with 12 nucleotides matching TRBD1. The V and J ends lost 0 bases and 5 bases, in that order; junction bases with no gene match: 2. Per germline, CDR1 MNHEY and CDR2 SMNVEV (reference sequence). The CDR3 has 15 residues.

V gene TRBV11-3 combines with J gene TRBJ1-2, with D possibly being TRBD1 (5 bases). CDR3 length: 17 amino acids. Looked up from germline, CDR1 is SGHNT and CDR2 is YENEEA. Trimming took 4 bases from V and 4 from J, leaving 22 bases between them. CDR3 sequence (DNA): TGTGCCAGCAGCTCCGCGGGAATTGGGGGTTTTATCTATGGCTACACCTTC. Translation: CASSSAGIGGFIYGYTF. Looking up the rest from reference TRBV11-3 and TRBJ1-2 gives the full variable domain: EAGVVQSPRYKIIEKKQPVAFWCNPISGHNTLYWYLQNLGQGPELLIRYENEEAVDDSQLPKDRFSAERLKGVDSTLKIQPAELGDSAVYLCASSSAGIGGFIYGYTFGSGTRLTVV.

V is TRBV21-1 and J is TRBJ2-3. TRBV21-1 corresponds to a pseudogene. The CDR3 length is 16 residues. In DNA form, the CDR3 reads TGTGCCAGCAGCAAAGTCTCGAACCCATACACAGATACGCAGTATTTT. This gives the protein CASSKVSNPYTDTQYF.

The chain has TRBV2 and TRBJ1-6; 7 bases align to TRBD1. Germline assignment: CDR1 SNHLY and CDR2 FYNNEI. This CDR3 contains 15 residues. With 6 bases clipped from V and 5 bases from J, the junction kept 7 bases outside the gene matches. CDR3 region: CASRQTGWNNSPLHF. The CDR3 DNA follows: TGTGCCAGCAGGCAGACAGGGTGGAATAATTCACCCCTCCACTTT.

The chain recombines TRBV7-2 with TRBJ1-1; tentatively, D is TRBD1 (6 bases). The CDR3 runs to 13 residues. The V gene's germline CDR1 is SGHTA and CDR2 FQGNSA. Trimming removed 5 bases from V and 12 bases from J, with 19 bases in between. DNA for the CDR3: TGTGCCAGCAGCCCTGGGGACACCCGACGGACTTTCTTT. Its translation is CASSPGDTRRTFF.

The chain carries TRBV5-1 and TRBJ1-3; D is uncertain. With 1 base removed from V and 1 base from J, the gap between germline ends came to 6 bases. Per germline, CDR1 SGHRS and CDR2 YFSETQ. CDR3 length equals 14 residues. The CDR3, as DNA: TGCGCCAGCAGCTTGTCAGTGTCTGGAAACACCATATATTTT. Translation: CASSLSVSGNTIYF. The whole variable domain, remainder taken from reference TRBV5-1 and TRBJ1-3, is KAGVTQTPRYLIKTRGQQVTLSCSPISGHRSVSWYQQTPGQGLQFLFEYFSETQRNKGNFPGRFSGRQFSNSRSEMNVSTLELGDSALYLCASSLSVSGNTIYFGEGSWLTVV.

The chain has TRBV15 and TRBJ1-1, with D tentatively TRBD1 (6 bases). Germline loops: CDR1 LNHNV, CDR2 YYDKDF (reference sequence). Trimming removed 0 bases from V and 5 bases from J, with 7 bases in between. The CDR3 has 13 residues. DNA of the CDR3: TGTGCCACCAGCAGAGATAGGGGGACTGAAGCTTTCTTT. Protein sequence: CATSRDRGTEAFF.

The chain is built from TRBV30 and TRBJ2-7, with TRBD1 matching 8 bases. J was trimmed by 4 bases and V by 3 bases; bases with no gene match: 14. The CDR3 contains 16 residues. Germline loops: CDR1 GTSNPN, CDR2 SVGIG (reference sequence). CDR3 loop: CAWRKGSAGGWYEQYF. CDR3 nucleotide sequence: TGTGCCTGGAGAAAAGGCTCCGCAGGGGGCTGGTACGAGCAGTACTTC.

The CDR3: CASSLEVGSSGNTIYF. CDR3 DNA sequence: TGCGCCAGCAGCTTGGAGGTCGGCAGTTCTGGAAACACCATATATTTT. This chain joins TRBV5-1 and TRBJ1-3, with D unresolved. The ends were cut back, 0 bases at V and 1 base at J, with 11 bases in the middle. Germline V CDR1 and CDR2: SGHRS, YFSETQ. CDR3 length equals 16 residues.